Sequencing of this T cell receptor (beta chain) was carried out in a study of T cells in narcolepsy (dated by TCRdb to 2016 to 2019). Describing the broader study: Healthy control donors were enrolled in the study alongside patients who had narcolepsy type 1 or type 2 (NT1, NT2). The study used TCR Vbeta sequencing to track clonotypes in blood and CSF while looking for autoreactive T cells in narcolepsy patients that target self-antigens of hypocretin neurons (hypocretin, TRIB2). Overall study outcomes, separate from this receptor: According to the report, autoreactive clonotypes were detected serially in the blood of the same patients and of different patients, but not in healthy controls. Patients and controls had comparable numbers of sequenced blood memory CD4+ clonotypes, averaging about 40,000 and 33,000, respectively. Certain blood memory CD4+ repertoires from patients and controls had no sequences that matched autoreactive T cell clones. HCRT-specific and TRIB2-specific autoreactive clonotypes were highlighted in plots that compared CD4+ T cell clonotypes in CSF versus blood from the same patient.

Library method: the immunoSEQ multiplex PCR assay. TCRdb provides this immuneACCESS table in a form limited to in-frame rearrangements. Some clones are lacking; in checked studies, under half of them reflect an unresolved V gene, and why the rest are absent is not known. The sample records approximately 10,000 clones, around 94% of which are singletons. 1% to 1.3% of the sample belongs to the ten largest clones. V is trimmed back by 4 bases and J by 1 base, and the junction contains 2 bases that no gene match accounts for. From a lookup of the germline V gene, CDR1 and CDR2 are MNHNS and SASEGT. Inclusive of the bounding cysteine and phenylalanine, the CDR3 is 14 residues long. Only CDR3 DNA remains: 42 bases, in frame from the first base. For TCR Vbeta sequencing, memory CD4+ T cells were sorted ex vivo from the peripheral blood of narcolepsy patients and healthy controls. To note about this clone: Its target antigen remains unknown. Base qualities were left out, and no much larger clone turns up one base away.

The sequence joins TRBV6-1 to TRBJ1-1; TRBD1 fits 8 bases in the junction. This sequence originates from a human donor with narcolepsy. Input material: CD45RA- memory CD4+ T cells from PBMCs. The sample's cell subset or site, from its label and the paper: memory T cells sorted ex vivo from peripheral blood. The CDR3 protein sequence reads: CASSVQGANTEAFF. The DNA reads TGTGCCAGCAGTGTTCAGGGGGCGAACACTGAAGCTTTCTTT.